The 18 T cell receptor beta chains listed next were all sequenced from one sample in a study of cytomegalovirus exposure and HLA in healthy donors listed by TCRdb under 2017. The method was the immunoSEQ multiplex PCR assay. For the multiplex PCR, a mixture combining 60 forward primers for TCR Vbeta segments and 13 reverse primers for TCR Jbeta segments was used. TCRdb obtained this table from immuneACCESS and retained in-frame rearrangements with V and J assigned. These tables miss some clones; where compared with another copy, unresolved V genes account for less than half of the shortfall, and the remainder is unexplained. The sample table records 72,000 or so clones; around 64% of these occur just once. In total, the top ten clones hold 3% to 3.5% of the sample. Specimen: PBMCs. Source of these receptors: a woman aged 45-59 years in good health and CMV-seronegative.

J is TRBJ2-7 and V is TRBV10-2; TRBD2 matches at 13 bases. CDR1 and CDR2 (germline): WSHSY, SAAADI. This CDR3 is 16 amino acids long. V lost 0 bases and J lost 2; bases outside the gene matches: 1. CDR3 DNA: TGCGCCAGCAGTGAGTCAACTAGCGGGAGGGCCTACGAGCAGTACTTC. It encodes CASSESTSGRAYEQYF.

This clone turned up a few times. V is TRBV9 and J is TRBJ2-3; TRBD2 aligns across 9 bases. Trimming cost V 0 bases and J 2 bases; bases outside gene matches: 7. Germline V CDR1 and CDR2: SGDLS, YYNGEE. This CDR3 contains 17 residues. The CDR3 DNA reads as TGTGCCAGCAGCGTAGACAGCGGGAGGCCTGTCACAGATACGCAGTATTTT. Translated, it gives CASSVDSGRPVTDTQYF.

V gene TRBV2 combines with J gene TRBJ2-1, with TRBD2 matching over 8 bases. With 3 bases clipped from V and 4 bases from J, the junction kept 2 bases outside the gene matches. CDR1 is SNHLY, CDR2 FYNNEI, per germline. The CDR3 length is 14 residues. The CDR3 protein is CASSDSGNYNEQFF. As DNA, the CDR3 is TGTGCCAGCAGTGATAGCGGGAATTACAATGAGCAGTTCTTC.

This clone has a handful of counts. The rearrangement joins TRBV7-2 to TRBJ2-7; weak D call: TRBD2 (6 bases). The CDR3 covers 13 residues. The germline V gene encodes CDR1 SGHTA and CDR2 FQGNSA. V was clipped by 0 bases and J by 10 bases, with 13 bases between them. The CDR3: CASSLAEGRYQYF. CDR3 sequence (DNA): TGTGCCAGCAGCTTAGCGGAGGGGAGATACCAGTACTTC.

This clone was seen only a few times. CDR3 nucleotide sequence: TGTGCCAGTGGACAGGCGTCTGAAGCTTTCTTT. It translates to CASGQASEAFF. The chain has TRBV6-5 and TRBJ1-1, with 7 bases identical to TRBD1. Germline CDR1 MNHEY, CDR2 SVGAGI. This CDR3 has 11 residues. The V and J ends lost 9 bases and 6 bases, in that order; junction bases with no gene match: 4.

CDR3 bases: TGTGCCAGCAGCGTGACAGGGTACAATCAGCCCCAGCATTTT. The encoded protein is CASSVTGYNQPQHF. V and J are TRBV9 and TRBJ1-5, with 7 nucleotides matching TRBD1. The CDR3 has 14 amino acids. The germline gives CDR1 SGDLS, CDR2 YYNGEE. The J segment lost 3 bases and the V segment lost 2 bases, leaving 2 bases of the junction unmatched.

This clone showed up just a few times. V is TRBV2 and J is TRBJ1-1; no reliable D call. Germline V gene sequence: CDR1 SNHLY, CDR2 FYNNEI. The CDR3 runs 11 residues. Trimming pared 11 bases from V and 3 bases from J, leaving 10 bases between. The DNA for the CDR3 is TGTGCCCGACTCCCGCACACTGAAGCTTTCTTT. Protein sequence: CARLPHTEAFF.

This chain links TRBV6-5 with TRBJ2-3, with 8 bases lining up with TRBD1. CDR3 length: 14 residues. V shed 10 bases and J 2 bases; nucleotides not matched to a gene: 8. Germline values: CDR1 MNHEY, CDR2 SVGAGI. The CDR3 reads CATMDRAPTDTQYF. The CDR3 DNA follows: TGTGCCACCATGGACAGGGCTCCCACAGATACGCAGTATTTT.

The chain joins TRBV5-8 to TRBJ2-1; TRBD1 matches at 9 bases. V lost 2 bases to trimming and J lost 4 bases; unmatched junction nucleotides: 4. Germline loops: CDR1 SGHTS, CDR2 YDEGEE. The CDR3 covers 15 residues. This chain's CDR3 is CASSLAQGAYNEQFF. The CDR3 DNA reads TGTGCCAGCAGCTTAGCACAGGGGGCTTACAATGAGCAGTTCTTC.

The chain couples TRBV15 to TRBJ2-1; TRBD1 matches 9 bases. Trimming removed 6 bases from V and 6 bases from J; junction bases left unmatched: 9. CDR1 LNHNV and CDR2 YYDKDF come from the germline V gene (reference sequence). CDR3 length: 15 amino acids. As DNA, the CDR3 is TGTGCCACCAGGACCGGGACAGGGTGGGGCAATGAGCAGTTCTTC. This translates into CATRTGTGWGNEQFF.

This clone was counted only a few times. Other nucleotide sequences from this sample produce the same CDR3. The chain uses TRBV5-1 and TRBJ2-3; 7 bases are a match to TRBD2. The CDR3 loop spans 14 amino acids. V lost 0 bases, J lost 6 bases, and 4 bases stayed unmatched. CDR1 is SGHRS, CDR2 YFSETQ, per germline. CDR3 loop: CASSLARTSDTQYF. In nucleotides, the CDR3 is TGCGCCAGCAGCTTGGCTAGGACTAGTGATACGCAGTATTTT.

This sequence joins TRBV5-1 and TRBJ1-1; 9 bases align to TRBD1. Trimming cost V 3 bases and J 5 bases; bases outside gene matches: 8. The CDR3 is made up of 15 amino acids. Germline assignment: CDR1 SGHRS and CDR2 YFSETQ. DNA of the CDR3: TGCGCCAGCAGCTCCGGGACAGGGATGGGGACTGAAGCTTTCTTT. Amino acids: CASSSGTGMGTEAFF.

This clone occurred once. The V and J genes are TRBV30 and TRBJ2-5, with 7 nucleotides matching TRBD2. The CDR3 contains 11 residues. Germline CDR1 is GTSNPN and CDR2 is SVGIG (reference sequence). Trimming cost V 4 bases and J 5 bases; bases outside gene matches: 1. For the CDR3, the DNA is TGTGCCTGGACCGGGGGGGAGACCCAGTACTTC. This translates into CAWTGGETQYF.

This rearrangement joins TRBV27 to TRBJ2-7, with D possibly matching TRBD2 (5 bases). Trimming cost V 9 bases and J 0 bases, with 15 bases left between them. This CDR3 comprises 14 residues. Germline V gives CDR1 MNHEY, CDR2 SMNVEV (reference sequence). CDR3 coding DNA: TGTGCCAGTTTCCGGACGGGGAGCTCCTACGAGCAGTACTTC. The encoded protein is CASFRTGSSYEQYF.

The chain uses TRBV27 and TRBJ2-7, with a tentative D call TRBD1 (6 bases). CDR3 length: 14 amino acids. V was clipped by 2 bases and J by 7 bases, with 15 bases between them. CDR1 MNHEY and CDR2 SMNVEV come from the germline V gene (reference sequence). CDR3 nucleotides: TGTGCCAGCAGTTTAAAGCAGGGGTCTGAGGAGCAGTACTTC. Residues: CASSLKQGSEEQYF.

The chain is built from TRBV28 and TRBJ2-3; 8 bases agree with TRBD2. This CDR3 comprises 17 residues. Germline V gives CDR1 MDHEN, CDR2 SYDVKM. The J segment lost 0 bases and the V segment lost 2 bases, leaving 7 bases of the junction unmatched. DNA for the CDR3: TGTGCCAGCAGTTTACCGACTTCTAGCGGGAGCACAGATACGCAGTATTTT. Translating it yields CASSLPTSSGSTDTQYF.

A single count supports this clone. This rearrangement joins TRBV9 to TRBJ1-2; D is unresolved. Trimming shortened V by 3 bases and J by 6 bases, and 9 bases separated the two germline ends. CDR1 is SGDLS, CDR2 YYNGEE, per germline. This CDR3 has 12 amino acids. The CDR3 DNA is TGTGCCAGCAGCGGGGTCGCGGATGGCTACACCTTC. It is translated as CASSGVADGYTF. Full variable domain (remainder filled in from reference TRBV9 and TRBJ1-2): DSGVTQTPKHLITATGQRVTLRCSPRSGDLSVYWYQQSLDQGLQFLIQYYNGEERAKGNILERFSAQQFPDLHSELNLSSLELGDSALYFCASSGVADGYTFGSGTRLTVV.

V gene TRBV5-4 combines with J gene TRBJ2-1, with D maybe TRBD1 (6 bases). This CDR3 has 15 amino acids. The V gene lost 6 bases and the J gene lost 2 bases, with 15 bases spanning the gap. In germline, CDR1 is SGHNT, CDR2 YYREEE (reference sequence). CDR3 coding DNA: TGTGCCAGCATAATGCAGGGGCAGGCCTACAATGAGCAGTTCTTC. Translation gives CASIMQGQAYNEQFF. The entire variable domain, with the rest obtained from reference TRBV5-4 and TRBJ2-1, is as follows: ETGVTQSPTHLIKTRGQQVTLRCSSQSGHNTVSWYQQALGQGPQFIFQYYREEENGRGNFPPRFSGLQFPNYSSELNVNALELDDSALYLCASIMQGQAYNEQFFGPGTRLTVL.